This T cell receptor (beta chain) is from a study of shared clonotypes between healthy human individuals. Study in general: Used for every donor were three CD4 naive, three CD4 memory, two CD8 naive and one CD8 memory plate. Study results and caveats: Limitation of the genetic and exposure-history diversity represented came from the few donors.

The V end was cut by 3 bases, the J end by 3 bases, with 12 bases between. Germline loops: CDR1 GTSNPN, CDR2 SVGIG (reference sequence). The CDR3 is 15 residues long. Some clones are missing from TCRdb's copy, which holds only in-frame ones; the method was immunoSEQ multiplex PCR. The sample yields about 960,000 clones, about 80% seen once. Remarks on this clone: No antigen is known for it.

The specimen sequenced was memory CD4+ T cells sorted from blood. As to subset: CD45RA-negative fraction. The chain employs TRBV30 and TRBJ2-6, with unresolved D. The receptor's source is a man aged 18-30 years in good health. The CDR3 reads CAWSAWSGGANVLTF. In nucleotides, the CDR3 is TGTGCCTGGAGCGCTTGGAGTGGTGGGGCCAACGTCCTGACTTTC.